This record covers a single T cell receptor (beta chain). From the 5' RACE reads, TCRdb called clonotypes with MiXCR, one entry per CDR3 protein. The repertoire includes 450,000 or so distinct CDR3 sequences, 24% of them detected once, and 2.9% sits in the top ten. This entry belongs to a study of identical twins. These data also featured in a second study, about T cells expressing NK-cell markers. According to that study: Of the CD8+ T cell pool in several donors, roughly 1.0-8% was accounted for by dominant NKG2C+ clonotypes.

This TCR derives from a young woman in good health. Sequencing was done on a sample of CD4+ T cells sorted from blood.

The CDR3 protein is CASSLDVEQFF. The CDR3 DNA sequence: TGTGCCAGCAGCTTGGATGTAGAGCAGTTCTTC. The chain has TRBV5-6 and TRBJ2-1; D is unresolved. Germline values: CDR1 SGHDT, CDR2 YYEEEE. This CDR3 is 11 amino acids long. V was shortened by 0 bases and J by 10 bases, with 5 bases between the two germline ends. Drawing the rest from reference TRBV5-6 and TRBJ2-1, the complete variable domain is DAGVTQSPTHLIKTRGQQVTLRCSPKSGHDTVSWYQQALGQGPQFIFQYYEEEERQRGNFPDRFSGHQFPNYSSELNVNALLLGDSALYLCASSLDVEQFFGPGTRLTVL.